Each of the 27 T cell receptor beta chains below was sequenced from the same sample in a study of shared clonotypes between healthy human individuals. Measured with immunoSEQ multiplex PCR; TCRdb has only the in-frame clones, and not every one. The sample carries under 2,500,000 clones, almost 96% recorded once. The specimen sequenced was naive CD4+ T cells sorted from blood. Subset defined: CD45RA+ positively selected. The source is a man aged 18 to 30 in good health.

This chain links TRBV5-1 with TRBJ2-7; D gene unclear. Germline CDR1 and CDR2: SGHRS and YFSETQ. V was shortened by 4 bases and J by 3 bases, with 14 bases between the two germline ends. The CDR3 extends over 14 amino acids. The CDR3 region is CASSPSLVLYEQYF. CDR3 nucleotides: TGCGCCAGCAGCCCGAGCTTAGTCCTCTACGAGCAGTACTTC.

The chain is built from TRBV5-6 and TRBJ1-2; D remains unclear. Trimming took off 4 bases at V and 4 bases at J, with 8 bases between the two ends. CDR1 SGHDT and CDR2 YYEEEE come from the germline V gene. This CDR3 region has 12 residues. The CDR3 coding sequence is TGTGCCAGCAGCCGCATGGGCTATGGCTACACCTTC. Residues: CASSRMGYGYTF.

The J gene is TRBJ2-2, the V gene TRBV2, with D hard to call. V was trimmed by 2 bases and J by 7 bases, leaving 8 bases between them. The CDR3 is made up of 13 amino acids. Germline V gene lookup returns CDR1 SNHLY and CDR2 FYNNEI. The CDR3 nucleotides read TGTGCCAGCAGTGAACAGGCTGGCGGGGAGCTGTTTTTT. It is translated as CASSEQAGGELFF.

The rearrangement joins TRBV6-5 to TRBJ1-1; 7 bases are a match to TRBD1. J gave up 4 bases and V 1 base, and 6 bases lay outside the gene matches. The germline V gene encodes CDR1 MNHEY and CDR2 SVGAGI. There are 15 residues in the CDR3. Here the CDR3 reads CASSYWTGRGTEAFF. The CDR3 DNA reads TGTGCCAGCAGTTACTGGACAGGCCGCGGCACTGAAGCTTTCTTT.

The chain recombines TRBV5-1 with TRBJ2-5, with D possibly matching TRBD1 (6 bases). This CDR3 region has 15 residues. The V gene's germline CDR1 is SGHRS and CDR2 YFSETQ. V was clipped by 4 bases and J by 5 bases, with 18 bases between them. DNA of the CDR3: TGCGCCAGCAGCGCCGGACAGTTCCAGGGGGAGACCCAGTACTTC. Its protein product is CASSAGQFQGETQYF.

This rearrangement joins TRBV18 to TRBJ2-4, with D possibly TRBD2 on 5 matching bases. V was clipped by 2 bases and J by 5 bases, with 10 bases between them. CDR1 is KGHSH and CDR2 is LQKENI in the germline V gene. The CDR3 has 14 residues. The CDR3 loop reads CASSPEGRQNIQYF. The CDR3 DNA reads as TGTGCCAGCTCACCAGAGGGTAGGCAAAACATTCAGTACTTC.

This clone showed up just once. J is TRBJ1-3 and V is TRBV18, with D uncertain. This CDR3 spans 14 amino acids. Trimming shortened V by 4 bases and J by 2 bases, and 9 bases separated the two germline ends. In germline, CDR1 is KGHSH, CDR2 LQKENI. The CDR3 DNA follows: TGTGCCAGCTCACTAGGGAGGGCTGGAAACACCATATATTTT. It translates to CASSLGRAGNTIYF.

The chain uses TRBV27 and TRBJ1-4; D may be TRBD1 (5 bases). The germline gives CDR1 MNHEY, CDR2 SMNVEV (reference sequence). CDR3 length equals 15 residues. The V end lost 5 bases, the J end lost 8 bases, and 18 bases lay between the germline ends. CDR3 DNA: TGTGCCAGCAGTCCCCGGACACCTTATCTAGAAAAACTGTTTTTT. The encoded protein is CASSPRTPYLEKLFF.

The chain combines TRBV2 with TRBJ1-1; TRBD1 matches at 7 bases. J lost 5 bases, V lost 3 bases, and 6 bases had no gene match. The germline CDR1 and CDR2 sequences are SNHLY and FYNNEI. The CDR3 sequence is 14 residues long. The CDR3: CASSEEGARTEAFF. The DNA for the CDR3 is TGTGCCAGCAGTGAGGAGGGGGCTCGAACTGAAGCTTTCTTT. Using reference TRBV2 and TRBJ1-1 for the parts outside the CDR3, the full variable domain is EPEVTQTPSHQVTQMGQEVILRCVPISNHLYFYWYRQILGQKVEFLVSFYNNEISEKSEIFDDQFSVERPDGSNFTLKIRSTKLEDSAMYFCASSEEGARTEAFFGQGTRLTVV.

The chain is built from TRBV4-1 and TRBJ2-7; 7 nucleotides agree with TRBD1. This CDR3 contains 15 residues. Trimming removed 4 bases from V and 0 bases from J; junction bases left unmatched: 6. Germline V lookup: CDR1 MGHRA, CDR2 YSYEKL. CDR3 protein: CASSLRQGTSYEQYF. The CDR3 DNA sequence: TGCGCCAGCAGCCTTCGACAGGGCACCTCCTACGAGCAGTACTTC.

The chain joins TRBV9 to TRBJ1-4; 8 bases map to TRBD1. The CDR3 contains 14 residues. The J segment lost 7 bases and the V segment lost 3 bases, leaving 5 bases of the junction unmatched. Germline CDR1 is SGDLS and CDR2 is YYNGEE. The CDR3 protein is CASSAGTGVEKLFF. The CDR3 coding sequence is TGTGCCAGCAGCGCCGGGACAGGAGTTGAAAAACTGTTTTTT.

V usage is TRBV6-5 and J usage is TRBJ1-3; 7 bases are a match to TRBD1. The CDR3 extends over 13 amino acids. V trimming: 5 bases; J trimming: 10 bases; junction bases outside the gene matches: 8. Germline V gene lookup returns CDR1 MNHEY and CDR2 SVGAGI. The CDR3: CASSVGTAATIYF. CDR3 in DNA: TGTGCCAGCAGTGTTGGGACAGCCGCTACCATATATTTT.

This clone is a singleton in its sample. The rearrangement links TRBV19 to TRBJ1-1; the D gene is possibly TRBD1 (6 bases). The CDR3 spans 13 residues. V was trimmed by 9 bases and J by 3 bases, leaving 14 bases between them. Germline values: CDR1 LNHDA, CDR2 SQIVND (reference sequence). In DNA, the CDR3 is TGTGCCAGCGAATCAGGGGTTCACACTGAAGCTTTCTTT. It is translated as CASESGVHTEAFF.

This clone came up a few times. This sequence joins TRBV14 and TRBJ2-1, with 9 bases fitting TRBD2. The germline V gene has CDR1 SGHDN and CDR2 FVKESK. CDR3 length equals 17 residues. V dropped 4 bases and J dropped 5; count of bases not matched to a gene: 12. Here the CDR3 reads CASSPRVAGDTNNEQFF. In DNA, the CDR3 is TGTGCCAGCAGCCCCCGGGTAGCGGGGGACACTAACAATGAGCAGTTCTTC.

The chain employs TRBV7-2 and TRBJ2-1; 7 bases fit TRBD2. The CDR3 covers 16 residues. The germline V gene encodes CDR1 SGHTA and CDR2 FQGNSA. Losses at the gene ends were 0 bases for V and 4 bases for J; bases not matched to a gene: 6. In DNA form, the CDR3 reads TGTGCCAGCAGCTTAGCCGCGAGCGGGGAATACAATGAGCAGTTCTTC. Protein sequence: CASSLAASGEYNEQFF. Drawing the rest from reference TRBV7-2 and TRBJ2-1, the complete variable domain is GAGVSQSPSNKVTEKGKDVELRCDPISGHTALYWYRQSLGQGLEFLIYFQGNSAPDKSGLPSDRFSAERTGGSVSTLTIQRTQQEDSAVYLCASSLAASGEYNEQFFGPGTRLTVL.

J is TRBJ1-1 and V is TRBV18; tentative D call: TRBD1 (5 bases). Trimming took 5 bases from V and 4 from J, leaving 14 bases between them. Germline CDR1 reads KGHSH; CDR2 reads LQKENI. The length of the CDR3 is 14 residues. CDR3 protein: CASSSSWDGTEAFF. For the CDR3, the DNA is TGTGCCAGCTCATCGAGCTGGGACGGCACTGAAGCTTTCTTT.

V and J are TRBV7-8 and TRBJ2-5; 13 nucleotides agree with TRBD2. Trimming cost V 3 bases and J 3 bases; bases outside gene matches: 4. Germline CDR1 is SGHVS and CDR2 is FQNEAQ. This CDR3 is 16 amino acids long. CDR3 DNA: TGTGCCAGCAGCTTGGGACTAGCGGGGTTGAAAGAGACCCAGTACTTC. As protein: CASSLGLAGLKETQYF.

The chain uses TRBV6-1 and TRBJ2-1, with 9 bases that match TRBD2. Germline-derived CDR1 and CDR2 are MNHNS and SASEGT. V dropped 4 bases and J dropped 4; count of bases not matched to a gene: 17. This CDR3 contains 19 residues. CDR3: CASSGGRAAAGGYYNEQFF. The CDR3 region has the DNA TGTGCCAGCAGTGGAGGGAGGGCGGCAGCGGGAGGATATTACAATGAGCAGTTCTTC.

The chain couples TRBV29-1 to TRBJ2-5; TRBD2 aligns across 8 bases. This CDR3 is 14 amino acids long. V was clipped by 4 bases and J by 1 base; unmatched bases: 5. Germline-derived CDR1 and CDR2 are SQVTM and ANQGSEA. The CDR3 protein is CSVAPGGSQETQYF. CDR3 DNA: TGCAGCGTTGCTCCGGGGGGGTCCCAAGAGACCCAGTACTTC.

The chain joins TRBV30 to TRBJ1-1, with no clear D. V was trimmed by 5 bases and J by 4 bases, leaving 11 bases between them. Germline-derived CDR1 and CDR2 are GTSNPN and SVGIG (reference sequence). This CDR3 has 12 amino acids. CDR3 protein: CAWGPGSTEAFF. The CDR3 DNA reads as TGTGCCTGGGGCCCAGGATCCACTGAAGCTTTCTTT.

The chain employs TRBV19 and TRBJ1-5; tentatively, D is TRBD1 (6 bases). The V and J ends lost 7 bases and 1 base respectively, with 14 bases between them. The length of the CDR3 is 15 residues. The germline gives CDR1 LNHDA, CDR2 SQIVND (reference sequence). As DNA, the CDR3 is TGTGCCAGTACCCCCTGGAGGGGGAGCAATCAGCCCCAGCATTTT. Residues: CASTPWRGSNQPQHF.

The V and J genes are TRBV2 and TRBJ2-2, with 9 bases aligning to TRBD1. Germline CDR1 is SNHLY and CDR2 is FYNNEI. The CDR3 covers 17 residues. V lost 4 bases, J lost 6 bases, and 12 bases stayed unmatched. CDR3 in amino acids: CASSVTGGAKAAGELFF. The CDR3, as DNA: TGTGCCAGCAGTGTCACAGGGGGCGCTAAGGCGGCCGGGGAGCTGTTTTTT.

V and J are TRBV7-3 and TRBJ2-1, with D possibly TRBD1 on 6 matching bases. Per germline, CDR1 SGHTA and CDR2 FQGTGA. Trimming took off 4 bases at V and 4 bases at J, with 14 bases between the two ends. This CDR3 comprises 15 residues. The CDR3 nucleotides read TGTGCCAGCAGCTCCCGACAGGCTACTTACAATGAGCAGTTCTTC. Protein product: CASSSRQATYNEQFF.

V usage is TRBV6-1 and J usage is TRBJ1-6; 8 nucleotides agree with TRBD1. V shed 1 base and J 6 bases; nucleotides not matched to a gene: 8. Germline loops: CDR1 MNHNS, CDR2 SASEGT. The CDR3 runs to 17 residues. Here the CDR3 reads CASSEDVLRGPNSPLHF. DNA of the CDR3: TGTGCCAGCAGTGAAGACGTACTCAGGGGGCCTAATTCACCCCTCCACTTT.

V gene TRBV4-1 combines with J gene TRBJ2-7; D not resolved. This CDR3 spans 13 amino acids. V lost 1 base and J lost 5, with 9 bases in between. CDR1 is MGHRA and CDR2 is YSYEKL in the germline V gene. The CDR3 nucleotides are TGCGCCAGCAGCCAAGTGTTTTTCAACGAGCAGTACTTC. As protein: CASSQVFFNEQYF.

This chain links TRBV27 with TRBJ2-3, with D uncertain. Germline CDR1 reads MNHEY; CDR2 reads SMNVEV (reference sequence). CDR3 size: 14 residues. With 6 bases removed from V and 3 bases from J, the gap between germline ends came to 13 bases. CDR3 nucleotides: TGTGCCAGCAGGAAGAGCGCTAGTACAGATACGCAGTATTTT. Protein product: CASRKSASTDTQYF.

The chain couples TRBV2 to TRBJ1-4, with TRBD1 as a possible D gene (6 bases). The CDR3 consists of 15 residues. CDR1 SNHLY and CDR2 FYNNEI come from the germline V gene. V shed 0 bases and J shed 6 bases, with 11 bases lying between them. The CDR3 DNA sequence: TGTGCCAGCAGTGAAGCGCAGGGGTCCTATGAAAAACTGTTTTTT. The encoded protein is CASSEAQGSYEKLFF. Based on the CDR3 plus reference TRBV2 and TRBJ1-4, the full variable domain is EPEVTQTPSHQVTQMGQEVILRCVPISNHLYFYWYRQILGQKVEFLVSFYNNEISEKSEIFDDQFSVERPDGSNFTLKIRSTKLEDSAMYFCASSEAQGSYEKLFFGSGTQLSVL.